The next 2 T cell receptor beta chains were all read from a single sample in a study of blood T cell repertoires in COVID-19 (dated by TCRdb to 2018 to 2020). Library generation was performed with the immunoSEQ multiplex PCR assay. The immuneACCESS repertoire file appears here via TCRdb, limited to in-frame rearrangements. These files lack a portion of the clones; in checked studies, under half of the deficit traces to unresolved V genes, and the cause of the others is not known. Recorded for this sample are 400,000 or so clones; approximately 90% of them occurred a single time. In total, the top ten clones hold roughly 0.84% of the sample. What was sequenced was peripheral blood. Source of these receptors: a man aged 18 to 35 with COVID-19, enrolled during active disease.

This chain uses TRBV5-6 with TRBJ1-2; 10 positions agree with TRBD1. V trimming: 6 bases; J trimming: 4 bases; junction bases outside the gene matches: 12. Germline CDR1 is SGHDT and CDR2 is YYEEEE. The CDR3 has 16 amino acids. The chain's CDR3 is CASTAEGQGRGYGYTF. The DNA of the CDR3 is TGTGCCAGCACCGCGGAGGGACAGGGGCGGGGCTATGGCTACACCTTC. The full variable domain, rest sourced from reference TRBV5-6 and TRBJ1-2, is DAGVTQSPTHLIKTRGQQVTLRCSPKSGHDTVSWYQQALGQGPQFIFQYYEEEERQRGNFPDRFSGHQFPNYSSELNVNALLLGDSALYLCASTAEGQGRGYGYTFGSGTRLTVV.

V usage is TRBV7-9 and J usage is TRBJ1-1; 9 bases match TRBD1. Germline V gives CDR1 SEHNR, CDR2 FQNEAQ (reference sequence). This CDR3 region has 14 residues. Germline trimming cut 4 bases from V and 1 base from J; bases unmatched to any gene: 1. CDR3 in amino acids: CASSWTGANTEAFF. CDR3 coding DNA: TGTGCCAGCAGCTGGACAGGGGCGAACACTGAAGCTTTCTTT.